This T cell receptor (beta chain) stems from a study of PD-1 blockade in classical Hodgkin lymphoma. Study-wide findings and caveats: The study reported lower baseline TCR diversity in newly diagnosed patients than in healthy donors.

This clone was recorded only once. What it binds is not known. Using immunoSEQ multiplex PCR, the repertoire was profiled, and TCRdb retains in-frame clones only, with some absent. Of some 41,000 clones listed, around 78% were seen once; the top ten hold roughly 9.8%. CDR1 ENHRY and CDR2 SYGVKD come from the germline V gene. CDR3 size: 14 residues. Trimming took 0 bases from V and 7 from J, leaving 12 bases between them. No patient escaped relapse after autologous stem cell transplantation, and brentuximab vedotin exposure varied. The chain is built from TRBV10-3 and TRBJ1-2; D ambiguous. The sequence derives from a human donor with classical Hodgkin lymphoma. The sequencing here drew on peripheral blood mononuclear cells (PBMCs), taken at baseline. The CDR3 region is CAISESRGEGGYTF. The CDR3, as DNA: TGTGCCATCAGTGAGTCGCGGGGAGAGGGTGGCTACACCTTC.